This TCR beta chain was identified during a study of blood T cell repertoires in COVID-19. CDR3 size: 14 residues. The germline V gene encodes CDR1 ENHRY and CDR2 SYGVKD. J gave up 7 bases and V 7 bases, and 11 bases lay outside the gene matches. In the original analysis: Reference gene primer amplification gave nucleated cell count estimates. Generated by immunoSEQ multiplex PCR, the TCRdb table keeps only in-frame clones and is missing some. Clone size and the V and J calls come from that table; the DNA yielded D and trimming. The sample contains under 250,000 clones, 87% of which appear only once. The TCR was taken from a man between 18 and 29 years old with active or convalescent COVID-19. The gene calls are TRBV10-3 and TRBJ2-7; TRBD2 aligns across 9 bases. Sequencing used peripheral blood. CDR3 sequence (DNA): TGTGCCATCAATATGGCGGGAGGGCCTCAGGAGCAGTACTTC. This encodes CAINMAGGPQEQYF.